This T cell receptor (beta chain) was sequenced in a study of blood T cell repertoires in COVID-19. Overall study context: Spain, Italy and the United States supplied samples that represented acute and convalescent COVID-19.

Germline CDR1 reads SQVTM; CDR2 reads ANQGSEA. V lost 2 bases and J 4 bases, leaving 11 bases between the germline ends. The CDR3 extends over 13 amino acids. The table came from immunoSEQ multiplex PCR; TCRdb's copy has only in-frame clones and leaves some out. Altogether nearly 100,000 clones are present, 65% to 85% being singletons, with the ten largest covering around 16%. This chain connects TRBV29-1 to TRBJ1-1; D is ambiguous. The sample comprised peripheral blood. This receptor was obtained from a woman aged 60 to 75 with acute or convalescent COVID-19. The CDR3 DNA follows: TGCAGCGTTGAATGTCCCCGCGGCACTGAAGCTTTCTTT. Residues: CSVECPRGTEAFF.